Described below is a single TCR beta chain sequence and its context. Its target is not known. A much larger clone lies one base from this, so it may be a read error. The data were taken from a study of T cell repertoires in cytomegalovirus infection. This CDR3 region has 15 residues. Trimming took off 5 bases at V and 5 bases at J, with 18 bases between the two ends. The V gene's germline CDR1 is SGHTA and CDR2 FQGNSA. TCRdb fed the reads into MiXCR, producing one record per CDR3 protein. Seen here are about half a million distinct CDR3 sequences, 30% to 40% observed once, and the top ten hold roughly a sixth.

The sequenced sample was cultured PBMCs, obtained from culture after CMV antigen stimulation. The receptor was isolated from a human donor in good health (CMV status not recorded). Some clones in this sample may be carry-over from other donors' samples. The V gene is TRBV7-2, the J gene TRBJ2-5; D unclear. CDR3 loop: CASSPMVLVPETQYF. The CDR3, as DNA: TGTGCCAGCAGCCCCATGGTTTTGGTGCCGGAGACCCAGTACTTC.